The subject of this entry is one T cell receptor (beta chain). Its antigen is not known. The ends were cut back, 2 bases at V and 6 bases at J, with 11 bases in the middle. In germline, CDR1 is MNHEY, CDR2 SVGAGI. The CDR3 sequence is 14 residues long. The time point here: blood at routine non-recurrence follow-up after resection. Without sorting, whole RNA was sequenced from tumor, nontumor lung or frozen PBMC. The data belong to a study of spatial heterogeneity in lung cancer. Study background: Follow-up PBMC samples were sequenced when available, at a median of about 25 months after resection. A unique TCR and UMI combination showed up more than ten times in raw reads, on average.

One entry per CDR3 protein, called by TCRdb with MiXCR from the 5' RACE reads. Of tens of thousands of distinct CDR3 sequences listed, over 9.5% are singletons. Findings and caveats of the study: More often at tumor resection than at routine follow-up, ubiquitous expanded tumor TCRs were detected in the blood.

The clonotype originates from a female donor with early-stage non-small cell lung cancer. The sequencing used PBMCs, collected at follow-up. This chain connects TRBV6-5 to TRBJ2-1, with D perhaps assigned TRBD1 or TRBD2 (5 bases each). The CDR3 nucleotides are TGTGCCAGCAGTTACATTTCGGGGACCAATGAGCAGTTCTTC. Residues: CASSYISGTNEQFF.